Each of the 20 T cell receptor beta chains below was sequenced from the same sample in a study of spatial heterogeneity in lung cancer. Regarding time point: sample taken at primary tumor resection. No cells were sorted before sequencing. The whole RNA sequenced was extracted from tumor, nontumor lung or frozen PBMC. TCRdb recomputed calls from the 5' RACE reads with MiXCR, one row per CDR3 protein. There are over 9,500 distinct CDR3 sequences in the sample; around 15% occur only once, and roughly half lies in the top ten. Sequenced here: PBMCs, sampled at surgery. Receptor source: a male donor with early-stage non-small cell lung cancer.

By share of the sample, this clonotype is large. The chain links TRBV19 to TRBJ1-5; D possibly corresponds to TRBD1 (5 bases). V was clipped by 6 bases and J by 4 bases, with 13 bases between them. The CDR3 totals 14 residues. Germline V lookup: CDR1 LNHDA, CDR2 SQIVND (reference sequence). DNA of the CDR3: TGTGCCAGTAGCGACATGGGGGGAAATCAGCCCCAGCATTTT. Amino acid sequence: CASSDMGGNQPQHF.

The table lists this clonotype with many counts. V and J are TRBV7-8 and TRBJ2-7, with 8 bases aligning to TRBD1. This CDR3 contains 16 residues. V shed 2 bases, J shed 3 bases, and the junction held 9 bases outside the gene matches. CDR1 and CDR2 (germline): SGHVS, FQNEAQ. The CDR3 nucleotides are TGTGCCAGCAGCTTAACCAGGGGGCCATCCGGCTACGAGCAGTACTTC. Protein product: CASSLTRGPSGYEQYF.

The chain uses TRBV29-1 and TRBJ1-5; D is possibly TRBD1 (5 bases). The CDR3 is 13 residues long. Germline CDR1 SQVTM, CDR2 ANQGSEA. Trimming pared 2 bases from V and 6 bases from J, leaving 11 bases between. The CDR3: CSVEPQDGQPQHF. CDR3 bases: TGCAGCGTTGAACCACAGGATGGTCAGCCCCAGCATTTT.

J is TRBJ2-5 and V is TRBV24-1, with 8 bases fitting TRBD1. V was pared by 1 base and J by 4 bases, with 4 bases of the junction left unmatched. Germline-derived CDR1 and CDR2 are KGHDR and SFDVKD. The CDR3 is 15 residues long. CDR3 amino acids: CATSDFGQGGETQYF. CDR3 bases: TGTGCCACCAGTGATTTCGGACAGGGCGGAGAGACCCAGTACTTC.

At least ten counts were recorded for this clonotype. V is TRBV27 and J is TRBJ2-7; 11 nucleotides line up with TRBD2. CDR1 and CDR2 from the germline V gene are MNHEY and SMNVEV (reference sequence). The CDR3 length is 15 residues. V lost 6 bases, J lost 3 bases, and 7 bases stayed unmatched. The CDR3 region has the DNA TGTGCCAGCAGGCGCCTAGCGGGAGGACACTACGAGCAGTACTTC. Amino acid sequence: CASRRLAGGHYEQYF.

The V gene is TRBV6-1, the J gene TRBJ2-5; 13 bases match TRBD2. The germline V gene encodes CDR1 MNHNS and CDR2 SASEGT. V was clipped by 7 bases and J by 3 bases; unmatched bases: 5. The CDR3 covers 15 residues. Written as DNA, the CDR3 is TGTGCCAGCATCCCGGGACTAGCGGGAAAAGAGACCCAGTACTTC. Translating gives CASIPGLAGKETQYF.

This clonotype counts as medium-sized. This rearrangement joins TRBV12-3 or TRBV12-4 to TRBJ1-1; perhaps TRBD1 as D (6 bases). With 2 bases removed from V and 1 base from J, the gap between germline ends came to 14 bases. The CDR3 totals 16 residues. CDR3 nucleotides: TGTGCCAGCAGTTTACGCGGGGGGCGCGGGAACACTGAAGCTTTCTTT. Translating gives CASSLRGGRGNTEAFF.

This chain connects TRBV11-2 to TRBJ2-2; D might be TRBD1 (6 bases). V lost 4 bases and J lost 4, with 16 bases in between. Per germline, CDR1 SGHAT and CDR2 FQNNGV. The CDR3 is 16 amino acids. The CDR3 sequence is CASSSRQAFSTGELFF. The CDR3 nucleotides are TGTGCCAGCAGCTCAAGACAGGCCTTCAGCACCGGGGAGCTGTTTTTT.

This clonotype was detected many times. This chain links TRBV7-8 with TRBJ1-5, with no clear D. Germline lookup yields CDR1 SGHVS and CDR2 FQNEAQ. The CDR3 runs to 15 residues. V was shortened by 2 bases and J by 0 bases, with 8 bases between the two germline ends. This CDR3 is CASSLRDPSNQPQHF. CDR3 sequence (DNA): TGTGCCAGCAGCTTACGGGATCCTAGCAATCAGCCCCAGCATTTT.

The CDR3: CATSDSAVRSTDTQYF. CDR3 DNA sequence: TGTGCCACCAGTGATTCTGCAGTTCGTAGCACAGATACGCAGTATTTT. The chain carries TRBV24-1 and TRBJ2-3; D remains unclear. Trimming stripped 2 bases from V and 0 bases from J, with 11 bases between. Germline V gene sequence: CDR1 KGHDR, CDR2 SFDVKD. The CDR3 is 16 residues long.

This clonotype appeared many times. The chain combines TRBV12-3 or TRBV12-4 with TRBJ2-2; 9 bases are shared with TRBD1. The CDR3 spans 15 residues. The V gene end was trimmed by 6 bases and the J gene end by 3 bases; junction bases not matched to a gene: 5. The CDR3 DNA sequence: TGTGCCAGCAGGCGACAGGGGGACGACACCGGGGAGCTGTTTTTT. This translates into CASRRQGDDTGELFF.

This chain connects TRBV29-1 to TRBJ2-3, with D tentatively TRBD1 (5 bases). The CDR3 extends over 15 amino acids. CDR1 SQVTM and CDR2 ANQGSEA come from the germline V gene. The V gene lost 7 bases and the J gene lost 5 bases, with 22 bases spanning the gap. In DNA, the CDR3 is TGCAGCGCCAAGCCCCCCCCTAGAAGGGGAGATACGCAGTATTTT. Its translation: CSAKPPPRRGDTQYF.

This clonotype was detected many times. The chain uses TRBV5-1 and TRBJ2-3; tentative D call: TRBD2 (6 bases). V was pared by 4 bases and J by 9 bases, with 15 bases between. Looked up from germline, CDR1 is SGHRS and CDR2 is YFSETQ. This CDR3 is built from 13 residues. CDR3 bases: TGCGCCAGCAGCAAGGACCCGGAGGGGACGCAGTATTTT. Translation: CASSKDPEGTQYF. Drawing the rest from reference TRBV5-1 and TRBJ2-3, the complete variable domain is KAGVTQTPRYLIKTRGQQVTLSCSPISGHRSVSWYQQTPGQGLQFLFEYFSETQRNKGNFPGRFSGRQFSNSRSEMNVSTLELGDSALYLCASSKDPEGTQYFGPGTRLTVL.

This clonotype has a count of ten or more. This chain links TRBV14 with TRBJ2-1, with 7 bases fitting TRBD1. This CDR3 contains 14 residues. The V gene end was trimmed by 6 bases and the J gene end by 1 base; junction bases not matched to a gene: 3. Germline V gene lookup returns CDR1 SGHDN and CDR2 FVKESK. The CDR3 sequence: CASRPGGSYNEQFF. CDR3 nucleotides: TGTGCCAGCAGACCAGGGGGTTCCTACAATGAGCAGTTCTTC. Using reference TRBV14 and TRBJ2-1 for the parts outside the CDR3, the full variable domain is EAGVTQFPSHSVIEKGQTVTLRCDPISGHDNLYWYRRVMGKEIKFLLHFVKESKQDESGMPNNRFLAERTGGTYSTLKVQPAELEDSGVYFCASRPGGSYNEQFFGPGTRLTVL.

The chain is built from TRBV18 and TRBJ2-1; TRBD2 matches 7 bases. Trimming removed 0 bases from V and 8 bases from J; junction bases left unmatched: 4. This CDR3 comprises 14 residues. The germline gives CDR1 KGHSH, CDR2 LQKENI. The CDR3 sequence is CASSPPGGDDEQFF. The CDR3, as DNA: TGTGCCAGCTCACCACCGGGAGGGGACGATGAGCAGTTCTTC.

Many counts were recorded for this clonotype. The gene calls are TRBV19 and TRBJ2-7; unclear D gene. The germline V gene has CDR1 LNHDA and CDR2 SQIVND (reference sequence). This CDR3 contains 14 residues. V was pared by 2 bases and J by 1 base, with 9 bases between. CDR3 nucleotides: TGTGCCAGTAGTATAAAAAGCAGTTCCTACGAGCAGTACTTC. This gives the protein CASSIKSSSYEQYF.

In its sample, this clonotype was seen many times. The junction and the germline gene differ at one end; a read error may be behind it. The chain recombines TRBV29-1 with TRBJ1-1; a weak D match, TRBD1 (6 bases). The germline V gene has CDR1 SQVTM and CDR2 ANQGSEA. The CDR3 covers 14 residues. This chain's CDR3 is CSVGIQGGDAEALF. Here the CDR3 DNA reads TGCAGCGTTGGAATACAAGGGGGGGATGCTGAAGCTCTCTTT.

This clonotype has a single count. A read error is possible here, since a much larger clone lies one base away. The chain joins TRBV7-2 to TRBJ1-2; 9 bases fit TRBD1. Trimming at V came to 5 bases and at J to 0 bases, leaving 4 bases not matched to a gene. This CDR3 contains 15 residues. Germline-derived CDR1 and CDR2 are SGHTA and FQGNSA. CDR3 nucleotide sequence: TGTGCCAGCAGCGGGGACAGGGCGACTAACTATGGCTACACCTTC. Translating gives CASSGDRATNYGYTF.

V and J are TRBV4-1 and TRBJ2-1; D call uncertain. Germline CDR1 and CDR2: MGHRA and YSYEKL. The length of the CDR3 is 14 residues. With 0 bases removed from V and 9 bases from J, the gap between germline ends came to 12 bases. As DNA, the CDR3 is TGCGCCAGCAGCCAAGATAGGACCCGGCTTGAGCAGTTCTTC. It translates to CASSQDRTRLEQFF.

The chain combines TRBV28 with TRBJ1-2, with D unclear. The ends were cut back, 6 bases at V and 0 bases at J, with 17 bases in the middle. Germline lookup yields CDR1 MDHEN and CDR2 SYDVKM. The CDR3 contains 16 residues. Here the CDR3 DNA reads TGTGCCAGCAGCACTACGACCCGGGAGTCTAACTATGGCTACACCTTC. Translating gives CASSTTTRESNYGYTF.